Sequencing of this TCR beta chain was carried out in a study of shared clonotypes between healthy human individuals. For the study at large: A couple of female and three male donors aged 18 to 49 were enrolled.

Deep-level running was used for the assay. How the authors handled the data: ImmunoSEQ gave junction-only sequences without quality scores, so filtering differed. Data came from immunoSEQ multiplex PCR; TCRdb stores just in-frame clones and leaves some out. Clone size and V and J calls were adopted from that table, with D and trimming inferred from the DNA. The sample includes around 510,000 clones, around 81% of them seen just once. The CDR3 consists of 16 residues. Germline-derived CDR1 and CDR2 are KGHSH and LQKENI. Approximately 90 million PBMCs went into genomic DNA for unsorted samples. Details on this clone: A read error may produce the germline difference seen at one junction end.

The clonotype comes from a middle-aged woman in good health. Some clones in this sample may be carry-over from other donors' samples. The sample was PBMCs. The J gene is TRBJ2-5, the V gene TRBV18, with 10 bases aligning to TRBD2. CDR3 sequence: CASSSQVGTSEDTQYF. For the CDR3, the DNA is TGTGCCAGCTCAAGCCAGGTGGGGACTAGCGAAGATACCCAGTACTTC.